This TCR beta chain emerged from a study of early T cells in non-severe SARS-CoV-2 infection. Study overall: Chains stayed unpaired after sequencing of bulk RNA from unsorted whole blood.

Study observations and caveats: VDJdb matching, biased toward anti-spike CD8 responses, missed private and CD4 specificities.

The ends were cut back, 6 bases at V and 9 bases at J, with 18 bases in the middle. This CDR3 is built from 14 residues. Individual cDNA molecules carried attached unique molecular identifiers. TCRdb reprocessed the 5' RACE reads via MiXCR and lists one record per CDR3 protein. Of around 40,000 distinct CDR3 sequences listed, roughly 6.3% are singletons. There are many counts of this clonotype. Its antigen remains unknown. The genes are TRBV12-3 or TRBV12-4 and TRBJ1-5, with D unclear. The sequence was obtained from an adult who was a healthcare worker with PCR-confirmed SARS-CoV-2 infection or an uninfected control (not recorded which). Sequenced material: whole blood. CDR3 protein: CASSPRTGMGPQHF. CDR3 bases: TGTGCCAGCAGCCCCCGGACGGGGATGGGGCCCCAGCATTTT.